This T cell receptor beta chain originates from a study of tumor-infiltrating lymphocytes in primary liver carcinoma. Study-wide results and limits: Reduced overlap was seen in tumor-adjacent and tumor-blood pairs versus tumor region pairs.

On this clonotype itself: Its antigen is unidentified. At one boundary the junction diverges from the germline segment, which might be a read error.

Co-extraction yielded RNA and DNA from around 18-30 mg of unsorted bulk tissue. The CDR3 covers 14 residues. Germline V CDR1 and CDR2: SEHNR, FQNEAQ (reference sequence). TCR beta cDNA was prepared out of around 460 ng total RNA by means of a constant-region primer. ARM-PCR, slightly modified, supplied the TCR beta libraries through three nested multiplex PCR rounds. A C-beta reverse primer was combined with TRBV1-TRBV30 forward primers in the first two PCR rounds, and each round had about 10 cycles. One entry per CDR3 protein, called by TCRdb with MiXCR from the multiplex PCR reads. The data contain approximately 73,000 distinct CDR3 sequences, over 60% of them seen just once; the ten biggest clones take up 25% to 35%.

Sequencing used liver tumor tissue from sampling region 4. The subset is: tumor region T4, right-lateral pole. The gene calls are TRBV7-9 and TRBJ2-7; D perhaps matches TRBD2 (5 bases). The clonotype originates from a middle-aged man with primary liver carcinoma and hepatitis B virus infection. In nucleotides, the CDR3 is TGTGCCACCAGCCCGCGGGTAAGCTCCTACGAGAAGTACTTC. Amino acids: CATSPRVSSYEKYF.